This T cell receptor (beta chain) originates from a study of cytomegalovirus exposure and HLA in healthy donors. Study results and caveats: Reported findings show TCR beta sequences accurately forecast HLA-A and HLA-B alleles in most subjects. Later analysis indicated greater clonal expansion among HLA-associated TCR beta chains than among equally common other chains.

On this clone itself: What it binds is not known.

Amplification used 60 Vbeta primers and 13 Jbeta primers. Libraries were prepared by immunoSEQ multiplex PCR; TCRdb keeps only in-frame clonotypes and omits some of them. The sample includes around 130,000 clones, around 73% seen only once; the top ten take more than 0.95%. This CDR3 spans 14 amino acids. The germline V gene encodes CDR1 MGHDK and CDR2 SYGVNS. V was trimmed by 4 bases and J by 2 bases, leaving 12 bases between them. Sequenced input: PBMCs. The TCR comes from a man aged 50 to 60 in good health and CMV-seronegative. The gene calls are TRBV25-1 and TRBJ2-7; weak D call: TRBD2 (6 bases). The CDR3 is CASSADPSAYEQYF. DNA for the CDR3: TGTGCCAGCAGTGCGGACCCTAGCGCCTACGAGCAGTACTTC.